A selection of T cell receptor beta chains follows, all from one sample in a study of cytomegalovirus exposure and HLA in healthy donors. The method was immunoSEQ multiplex PCR; TCRdb's version includes in-frame clones alone and lacks a portion of them. The table includes approximately 190,000 clones, 75% to 90% detected once. The sample comprised PBMCs. The receptors shown here come from a woman aged 45-65 years in good health and CMV-seropositive. Each CDR3 is given with its conserved first and last residue. The D gene is left open where the match is weak. The size field is filled for only some rows; it gives once, few, many or a size class.

.	TRBV20-1	.	TRBJ1-2	11	TGCAGTGCGATTCTCAGGGGAGGCTACACCTTC	CSAILRGGYTF
TRBD1	TRBV5-4	.	TRBJ1-2	14	TGTGCCAGCAGGGGACAGGGGGCAGACTATGGCTACACCTTC	CASRGQGADYGYTF
TRBD2	TRBV18	.	TRBJ2-7	16	TGTGCCAGCTCACCACGGAATCTAGCGGGTTCCTACGAGCAGTACTTC	CASSPRNLAGSYEQYF
.	TRBV6-1	.	TRBJ2-3	14	TGTGCCAGCAGTGAGAGGAGGGGCACAGATACGCAGTATTTT	CASSERRGTDTQYF
TRBD2	TRBV5-1	.	TRBJ2-5	16	TGCGCCAGCAGCCTAGGACTAGCGGGGGCTCAAGAGACCCAGTACTTC	CASSLGLAGAQETQYF
.	TRBV5-1	few	TRBJ2-5	16	TGCGCCAGCAGCCCAGGGTCGCTAGCGTCTCCAGAGACCCAGTACTTC	CASSPGSLASPETQYF
.	TRBV6-1	.	TRBJ1-6	15	TGTGCCAGCAGTTCTCAAGTCAGGTCCACATCAGGCCTCCACTTT	CASSSQVRSTSGLHF
TRBD1	TRBV27	.	TRBJ2-7	14	TGTGCCAGCAGCTGGGGGACAGGGGTGTACGAGCAGTACTTC	CASSWGTGVYEQYF
.	TRBV19	.	TRBJ2-7	13	TGTGCCAGTAGTGGACAAGGAACCTACGAGCAGTACTTC	CASSGQGTYEQYF
.	TRBV28	.	TRBJ1-2	16	TGTGCCAGCAGTTGGGGAGGGACAAGAGCTAACTATGGCTACACCTTC	CASSWGGTRANYGYTF
TRBD1	TRBV6-5	.	TRBJ2-2	15	TGTGCCAGCACACTAACAACAGGGGTTACCGGGGAGCTGTTTTTT	CASTLTTGVTGELFF
TRBD2	TRBV2	.	TRBJ2-1	15	TGTGCCAGCAGTGAGGGCGGGAGCTCCTACAATGAGCAGTTCTTC	CASSEGGSSYNEQFF
TRBD2	TRBV6-5	.	TRBJ2-1	14	TGTGCCAGCAGTCTACTGGGACTAGCCAATGAGCAGTTCTTC	CASSLLGLANEQFF
TRBD1	TRBV28	.	TRBJ1-2	13	TGTGCCAGCAGTGGTCAGGGGGTGGTCGGCTACACCTTC	CASSGQGVVGYTF
TRBD1	TRBV28	.	TRBJ1-2	17	TGTGCCAGCAGCACGACCCCGACAGGGACCCCTAACTATGGCTACACCTTC	CASSTTPTGTPNYGYTF
.	TRBV10-3	.	TRBJ1-1	14	TGTGCCATCAGTGAGTCCACGGGGGGGACTGAAGCTTTCTTT	CAISESTGGTEAFF
TRBD2	TRBV27	.	TRBJ2-2	17	TGTGCCAGCAGCCCGGGACTAGCGGGGGGGCCCACCGGGGAGCTGTTTTTT	CASSPGLAGGPTGELFF
TRBD1	TRBV11-2	few	TRBJ1-4	14	TGTGCCAGCAGCCGCGGGACAGGGGAGGAAAAACTGTTTTTT	CASSRGTGEEKLFF
.	TRBV2	once	TRBJ1-5	14	TGTGCCAGCAGGCGGAGGGGTAACGATCAGCCCCAGCATTTT	CASRRRGNDQPQHF
.	TRBV5-6	few	TRBJ1-6	15	TGTGCCAGCAGCTTGGAACCGGCCTATAATTCACCCCTCCACTTT	CASSLEPAYNSPLHF
.	TRBV11-2	.	TRBJ1-2	14	TGTGCCAGCAGCGCCGGCGCGGGGGCGCGGGGCTACACCTTC	CASSAGAGARGYTF
TRBD1	TRBV28	.	TRBJ1-2	15	TGTGCCAGCAGTCCCGGGACAGGGCGACGGTATGGCTACACCTTC	CASSPGTGRRYGYTF
.	TRBV19	.	TRBJ2-2	18	TGTGCCAGTAGTGGGGGTACCGTAGCGGTGAAAGCGTCCGGGGAGCTGTTTTTT	CASSGGTVAVKASGELFF
TRBD1	TRBV19	.	TRBJ2-6	19	TGTGCCAGTAGTTGGGTTGGACAGGGGGGATACTCTGGGGCCAACGTCCTGACTTTC	CASSWVGQGGYSGANVLTF
TRBD1	TRBV7-2	.	TRBJ2-7	14	TGTGCCAGCAGCTTAGGGACAGGGGCCTACGAGCAGTACTTC	CASSLGTGAYEQYF
TRBD1	TRBV30	.	TRBJ1-2	12	TGTGCCTGGGGACAGGAGGGTTATGGCTACACCTTC	CAWGQEGYGYTF
TRBD2	TRBV27	.	TRBJ2-1	15	TGTGCCAGCAGTCTAGCGGGAGGGCCTAACAATGAGCAGTTCTTC	CASSLAGGPNNEQFF
.	TRBV12-1	.	TRBJ2-7	9	TGTGCCAGCAGCTGGGCCAGGGACTTC	CASSWARDF
TRBD2	TRBV6-6	.	TRBJ2-2	16	TGTGCCAGCAGTTACGGAGGCGGGAGTTCCACCGGGGAGCTGTTTTTT	CASSYGGGSSTGELFF
.	TRBV19	.	TRBJ2-5	13	TGTGCCAGTAGTTCCCAGGGGGGAGAGACCCAGTACTTC	CASSSQGGETQYF
TRBD2	TRBV10-1	.	TRBJ2-7	17	TGCGCCAGCAGATGGGAGTGGTTTAGCGGGATACGAGGCGAGCAGTACTTC	CASRWEWFSGIRGEQYF
TRBD2	TRBV28	.	TRBJ2-1	17	TGTGCCAGCAGTTCCGGGGGGACTTGGGGCGTGTACAATGAGCAGTTCTTC	CASSSGGTWGVYNEQFF
.	TRBV28	.	TRBJ1-3	12	TGTGCCAGCTCGGGGGTGGGAAACACCATATATTTT	CASSGVGNTIYF
.	TRBV7-9	.	TRBJ2-7	11	TGTGCCAGCAGCAAGTATTACGAGCAGTACTTC	CASSKYYEQYF
.	TRBV6-6	once	TRBJ1-1	13	TGTGCCAGCAGTTACGATGCGGACACTGAAGCTTTCTTT	CASSYDADTEAFF